This TCR beta chain was sequenced in a study of T cell responses to AZD1222 COVID-19 vaccine. Study outcomes and limitations: Only a handful of AZD1222 recipients, roughly 6 in all, had baseline seropositivity. Distributed over spike, vaccine-associated CD4 TCRs predominated at 160-218 and 743-854.

From germline, CDR1 is SNHLY and CDR2 FYNNEI. The length of the CDR3 is 13 residues. This clone appeared once. Antigen specificity is unknown. At one end the junction does not follow the germline gene, possibly because of a read error. TCRdb keeps only in-frame clones here, not all; method: immunoSEQ multiplex PCR. Among 140,000 to 150,000 clones listed, approximately 94% were seen once. The sequences come from peripheral blood, collected on day 0 of AZD1222 vaccination. The clonotype comes from an adult in good health. V gene TRBV2 combines with J gene TRBJ2-1; possibly TRBD1 or TRBD2 for D (7 bases each). CDR3 sequence reads: CASRGGLENEQFF. The CDR3 DNA follows: TGTGCAAGCAGGGGGGGCCTGGAGAATGAGCAGTTCTTC.